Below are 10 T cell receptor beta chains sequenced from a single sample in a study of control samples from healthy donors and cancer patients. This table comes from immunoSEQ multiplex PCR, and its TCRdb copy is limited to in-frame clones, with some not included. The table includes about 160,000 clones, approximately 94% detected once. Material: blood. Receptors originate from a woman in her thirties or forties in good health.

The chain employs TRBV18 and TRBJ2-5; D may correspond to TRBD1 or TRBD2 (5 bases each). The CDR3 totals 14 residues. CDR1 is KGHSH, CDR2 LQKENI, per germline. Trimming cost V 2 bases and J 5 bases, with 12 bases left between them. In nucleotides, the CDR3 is TGTGCCAGCTCACCAGGCAGGGAGTGGGAGACCCAGTACTTC. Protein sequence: CASSPGREWETQYF.

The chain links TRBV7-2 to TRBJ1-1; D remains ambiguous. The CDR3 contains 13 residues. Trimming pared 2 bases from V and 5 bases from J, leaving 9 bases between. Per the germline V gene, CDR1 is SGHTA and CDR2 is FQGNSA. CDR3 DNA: TGTGCCAGCAGCTTACTTGGCGAGACTGAAGCTTTCTTT. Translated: CASSLLGETEAFF.

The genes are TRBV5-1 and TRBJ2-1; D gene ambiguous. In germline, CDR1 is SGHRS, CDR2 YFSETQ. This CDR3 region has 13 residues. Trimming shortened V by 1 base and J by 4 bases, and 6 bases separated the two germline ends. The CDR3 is CASSLRVYNEQFF. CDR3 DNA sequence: TGCGCCAGCAGCTTGAGAGTTTACAATGAGCAGTTCTTC.

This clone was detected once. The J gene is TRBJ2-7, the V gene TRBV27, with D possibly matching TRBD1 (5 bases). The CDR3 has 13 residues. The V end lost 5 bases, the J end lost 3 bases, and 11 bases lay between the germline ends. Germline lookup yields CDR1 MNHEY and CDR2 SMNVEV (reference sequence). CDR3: CASSGQGNYEQYF. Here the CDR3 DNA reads TGTGCCAGCAGTGGCCAGGGTAACTACGAGCAGTACTTC.

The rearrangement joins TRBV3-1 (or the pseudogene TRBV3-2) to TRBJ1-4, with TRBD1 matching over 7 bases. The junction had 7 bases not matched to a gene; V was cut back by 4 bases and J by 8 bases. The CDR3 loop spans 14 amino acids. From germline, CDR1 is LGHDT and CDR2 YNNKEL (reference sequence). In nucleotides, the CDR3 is TGTGCCAGCAGCCCTACAGGGGTTCGCGAAAAACTGTTTTTT. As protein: CASSPTGVREKLFF.

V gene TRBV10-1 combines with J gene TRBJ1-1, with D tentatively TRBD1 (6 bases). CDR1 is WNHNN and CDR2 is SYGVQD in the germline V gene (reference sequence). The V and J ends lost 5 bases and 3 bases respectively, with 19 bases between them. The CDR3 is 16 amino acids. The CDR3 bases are TGCGCCAGCAGTTATGGGCCAGGGGAAGTAGACACTGAAGCTTTCTTT. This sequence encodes CASSYGPGEVDTEAFF.

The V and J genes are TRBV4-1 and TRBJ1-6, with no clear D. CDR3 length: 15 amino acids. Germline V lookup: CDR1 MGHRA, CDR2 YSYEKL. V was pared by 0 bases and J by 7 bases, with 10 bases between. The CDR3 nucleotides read TGCGCCAGCAGCCAAGAAAAACGGTGGAATTCACCCCTCCACTTT. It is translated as CASSQEKRWNSPLHF.

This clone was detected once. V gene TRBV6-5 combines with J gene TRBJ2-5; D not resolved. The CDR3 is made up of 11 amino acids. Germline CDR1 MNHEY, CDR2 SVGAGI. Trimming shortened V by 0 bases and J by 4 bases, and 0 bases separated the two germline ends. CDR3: CASSYSETQYF. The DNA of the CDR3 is TGTGCCAGCAGTTACTCAGAGACCCAGTACTTC.

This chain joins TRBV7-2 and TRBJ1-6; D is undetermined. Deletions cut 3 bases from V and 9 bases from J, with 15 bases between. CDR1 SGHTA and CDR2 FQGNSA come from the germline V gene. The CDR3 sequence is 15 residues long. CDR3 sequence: CASSLDGYLGSPLHF. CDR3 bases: TGTGCCAGCAGCTTGGACGGATATCTGGGTTCACCCCTCCACTTT.

The CDR3 is CASSIGRGEGEAFF. The CDR3 DNA follows: TGTGCCAGTAGTATAGGAAGGGGAGAGGGTGAAGCTTTCTTT. The V and J genes are TRBV19 and TRBJ1-1; possibly TRBD1 for D (5 bases). The CDR3 loop spans 14 amino acids. V lost 1 base and J 7 bases, leaving 13 bases between the germline ends. Germline V CDR1 and CDR2: LNHDA, SQIVND (reference sequence).